Presented here are 26 T cell receptor beta chains from one specimen sequenced in a study of blood T cell repertoires in COVID-19. TCRdb keeps only in-frame clones here, not all; method: immunoSEQ multiplex PCR. Of roughly 40,000 clones in the sample, around 80% were seen once. The sample consisted of peripheral blood. The receptor source for this set is an elderly man with acute or convalescent COVID-19.

This sequence joins TRBV5-6 and TRBJ1-1; TRBD1 agrees at 11 bases. CDR1 is SGHDT, CDR2 YYEEEE, per germline. The CDR3 consists of 14 residues. Germline trimming cut 7 bases from V and 5 bases from J; bases unmatched to any gene: 7. Written as DNA, the CDR3 is TGTGCCAGCCGGACCGGGACAGGGGGGACTGAAGCTTTCTTT. It encodes CASRTGTGGTEAFF. Drawing the rest from reference TRBV5-6 and TRBJ1-1, the complete variable domain is DAGVTQSPTHLIKTRGQQVTLRCSPKSGHDTVSWYQQALGQGPQFIFQYYEEEERQRGNFPDRFSGHQFPNYSSELNVNALLLGDSALYLCASRTGTGGTEAFFGQGTRLTVV.

This chain joins TRBV10-3 and TRBJ1-6, with 7 bases that match TRBD1. The V and J ends lost 9 bases and 7 bases, in that order; junction bases with no gene match: 9. Germline CDR1 ENHRY, CDR2 SYGVKD. The CDR3 totals 14 residues. The CDR3 reads CAIGGGERNSPLHF. The DNA for the CDR3 is TGTGCCATAGGAGGGGGCGAGCGGAATTCACCCCTCCACTTT.

The chain joins TRBV5-4 to TRBJ2-3; 9 bases align to TRBD1. Per the germline V gene, CDR1 is SGHNT and CDR2 is YYREEE (reference sequence). The trim removed 3 bases at V and 4 bases at J, leaving 6 bases unmatched. The CDR3 sequence is 15 residues long. CDR3 sequence reads: CASSSPRDRADTQYF. CDR3 in DNA: TGTGCCAGCAGCTCCCCCCGGGACAGGGCAGATACGCAGTATTTT.

This chain connects TRBV2 to TRBJ1-4, with 8 bases lining up with TRBD1. J was trimmed by 10 bases and V by 3 bases; bases with no gene match: 13. The germline CDR1 and CDR2 sequences are SNHLY and FYNNEI. The CDR3 is made up of 16 amino acids. The CDR3 region is CASSDLVGTGRPKLFF. As DNA, the CDR3 is TGTGCCAGCAGTGATTTAGTAGGGACAGGTCGTCCAAAACTGTTTTTT.

The chain employs TRBV12-3 or TRBV12-4 and TRBJ1-1, with D unresolved. The CDR3 spans 13 residues. Trimming stripped 8 bases from V and 7 bases from J, with 17 bases between. CDR3 sequence (DNA): TGTGCCAGCGCGATTGAATCTCATAGTGAAGCTTTCTTT. As protein: CASAIESHSEAFF.

The V call is TRBV10-3, the J call TRBJ1-1; a possible D gene is TRBD1 (6 bases). Germline CDR1 ENHRY, CDR2 SYGVKD. This CDR3 region has 15 residues. The germline V and J ends were trimmed by 2 bases and 1 base, with 11 bases remaining between them. CDR3: CAISEGAGANTEAFF. DNA of the CDR3: TGTGCCATCAGTGAGGGGGCAGGGGCGAACACTGAAGCTTTCTTT.

The V gene is TRBV5-1, the J gene TRBJ2-7; no definite D call. The germline V and J ends were trimmed by 4 bases and 3 bases, with 11 bases remaining between them. This CDR3 has 13 amino acids. Germline V lookup: CDR1 SGHRS, CDR2 YFSETQ. The CDR3 reads CASSPNRVYEQYF. The CDR3 region has the DNA TGCGCCAGCAGCCCCAACAGAGTCTACGAGCAGTACTTC.

The V gene is TRBV7-2, the J gene TRBJ2-5, with D possibly matching TRBD2 (6 bases). Germline CDR1 and CDR2: SGHTA and FQGNSA. V lost 3 bases to trimming and J lost 5 bases, with 16 bases between them. The CDR3 has 15 amino acids. CDR3: CASSFGTGVRETQYF. The CDR3 nucleotides are TGTGCCAGCAGCTTTGGCACGGGGGTTCGGGAGACCCAGTACTTC.

The rearrangement joins TRBV11-2 to TRBJ2-2, with a weak D call TRBD2 (5 bases). The CDR3 is made up of 14 amino acids. Per the germline V gene, CDR1 is SGHAT and CDR2 is FQNNGV. V was cut by 0 bases and J by 9 bases, with 11 bases left in between. DNA of the CDR3: TGTGCCAGCAGCTTAGATTGGAACGGGAGGGAGCTGTTTTTT. Amino acids: CASSLDWNGRELFF.

The CDR3 reads CASSEVAGHYNEQFF. The DNA of the CDR3 is TGCGCCAGCAGTGAGGTAGCGGGACACTACAATGAGCAGTTCTTC. The rearrangement uses TRBV10-2 and TRBJ2-1; 8 bases align to TRBD2. The CDR3 sequence is 15 residues long. CDR1 is WSHSY, CDR2 SAAADI, per germline. The V and J ends lost 2 bases and 3 bases, in that order; junction bases with no gene match: 3.

The CDR3 loop is CASSWGLAGVTGELFF. The CDR3 bases are TGTGCCAGCAGCTGGGGACTAGCGGGAGTCACCGGGGAGCTGTTTTTT. The rearrangement uses TRBV7-2 and TRBJ2-2; 14 bases align to TRBD2. Trimming cost V 4 bases and J 4 bases; bases outside gene matches: 2. Germline V gene lookup returns CDR1 SGHTA and CDR2 FQGNSA. The CDR3 has 16 amino acids.

This clone occurred a few times. The genes are TRBV28 and TRBJ2-1; 11 nucleotides line up with TRBD2. J lost 4 bases, V lost 1 base, and 9 bases had no gene match. Germline CDR1 and CDR2: MDHEN and SYDVKM. The CDR3 has 18 amino acids. CDR3 sequence reads: CASSLSSLAGGGYNEQFF. CDR3 bases: TGTGCCAGCAGTTTATCCAGCCTAGCGGGAGGAGGTTACAATGAGCAGTTCTTC.

The chain couples TRBV28 to TRBJ1-2; TRBD1 is a possible D gene (5 bases). Germline V gene lookup returns CDR1 MDHEN and CDR2 SYDVKM. The ends were cut back, 1 base at V and 5 bases at J, with 11 bases in the middle. There are 14 residues in the CDR3. CDR3 amino acids: CASSLSDTKYGYTF. The DNA of the CDR3 is TGTGCCAGCAGTTTATCGGACACAAAATATGGCTACACCTTC.

The chain employs TRBV19 and TRBJ1-1; D is undetermined. Trimming shortened V by 3 bases and J by 3 bases, and 5 bases separated the two germline ends. Germline V gene lookup returns CDR1 LNHDA and CDR2 SQIVND (reference sequence). The CDR3 loop spans 12 amino acids. This chain's CDR3 is CASSILDTEAFF. As DNA, the CDR3 is TGTGCCAGTAGTATCCTCGACACTGAAGCTTTCTTT.

This clone was seen just once. For the CDR3, the DNA is TGTGCCAGCAGCTTGGCACGGGGGGGACGCACAGATACGCAGTATTTT. Protein product: CASSLARGGRTDTQYF. The genes are TRBV5-4 and TRBJ2-3; 8 bases fit TRBD2. The ends lost 0 bases at V and 1 base at J; junction bases unmatched: 4. This CDR3 has 16 residues. Per germline, CDR1 SGHNT and CDR2 YYREEE (reference sequence).

Details on this clone: This sample also contains other DNA sequences that code for the same CDR3. The CDR3 loop reads CATSRDRGNEQFF. The CDR3 nucleotides read TGTGCCACCAGCAGAGATCGGGGCAATGAGCAGTTCTTC. The chain carries TRBV15 and TRBJ2-1, with D perhaps matching TRBD2 (5 bases). CDR3 size: 13 residues. The germline V gene has CDR1 LNHNV and CDR2 YYDKDF (reference sequence). Deletions cut 0 bases from V and 6 bases from J, with 6 bases between.

The chain joins TRBV5-1 to TRBJ2-6, with D uncertain. This CDR3 is 15 amino acids long. Per the germline V gene, CDR1 is SGHRS and CDR2 is YFSETQ. The V gene lost 4 bases and the J gene lost 3 bases, with 11 bases spanning the gap. This CDR3 reads CASSPTVFGANVLTF. The CDR3 DNA reads TGCGCCAGCAGCCCTACGGTGTTTGGGGCCAACGTCCTGACTTTC. The whole variable domain, filled in from reference TRBV5-1 and TRBJ2-6, reads KAGVTQTPRYLIKTRGQQVTLSCSPISGHRSVSWYQQTPGQGLQFLFEYFSETQRNKGNFPGRFSGRQFSNSRSEMNVSTLELGDSALYLCASSPTVFGANVLTFGAGSRLTVL.

This chain connects TRBV6-5 to TRBJ2-1; 7 bases match TRBD1. Germline V gives CDR1 MNHEY, CDR2 SVGAGI. This CDR3 spans 14 amino acids. After removal of 5 bases from V and 7 bases from J, the junction contained 8 bases not matched to a gene. The CDR3 loop is CASSPRDSKNEQFF. The CDR3 bases are TGTGCCAGCAGTCCCCGGGACAGTAAAAATGAGCAGTTCTTC.

The chain couples TRBV4-1 to TRBJ2-1, with a possible D match to TRBD1 (5 bases). The CDR3 is made up of 17 amino acids. Germline-derived CDR1 and CDR2 are MGHRA and YSYEKL. V was trimmed by 3 bases and J by 2 bases, leaving 17 bases between them. As DNA, the CDR3 is TGCGCCAGCAGCCAGGTTCTTCTAGGGGTGGCCTACAATGAGCAGTTCTTC. It specifies CASSQVLLGVAYNEQFF.

This clone was seen only once. J is TRBJ1-1 and V is TRBV21-1; TRBD1, as called in the table, went unchecked against the DNA. TRBV21-1 is deemed a pseudogene. The CDR3 length is 17 residues. The CDR3 sequence: CASSAFSGTVTNTEAFF. The CDR3 DNA is TGTGCCAGCAGCGCATTCTCCGGGACAGTTACGAACACTGAAGCTTTCTTT.

The gene calls are TRBV5-1 and TRBJ2-3; 8 nucleotides line up with TRBD1. The V segment lost 4 bases and the J segment 6 bases; nucleotides outside the gene matches: 10. Per the germline V gene, CDR1 is SGHRS and CDR2 is YFSETQ. The CDR3 sequence is 15 residues long. Here the CDR3 DNA reads TGCGCCAGCAGCCCGGACAGGGCCCCGCCGGATACGCAGTATTTT. This translates into CASSPDRAPPDTQYF.

This chain's CDR3 is CASSRFGTSYGYTF. CDR3 DNA sequence: TGTGCCAGCAGCAGATTCGGGACAAGCTATGGCTACACCTTC. The V call is TRBV11-2, the J call TRBJ1-2; D may be TRBD1 (6 bases). The CDR3 is 14 amino acids. Germline CDR1 is SGHAT and CDR2 is FQNNGV. Trimming left V 5 bases short and J 4 bases short, with 14 bases between.

This sequence joins TRBV5-8 and TRBJ2-7, with no clear D. V gave up 3 bases and J gave up 0 bases, with 4 bases separating them. There are 12 residues in the CDR3. The germline V gene encodes CDR1 SGHTS and CDR2 YDEGEE. DNA of the CDR3: TGTGCCAGCAGCTGGAGCTCCTACGAGCAGTACTTC. Protein sequence: CASSWSSYEQYF.

This clone was counted a few times. V is TRBV5-4 and J is TRBJ2-1; 11 bases are a match to TRBD1. Trimming cost V 1 base and J 9 bases; bases outside gene matches: 9. This CDR3 has 16 residues. Per the germline V gene, CDR1 is SGHNT and CDR2 is YYREEE (reference sequence). Written as DNA, the CDR3 is TGTGCCAGCAGCTTGTGGCGGGACAGGGGGTTTAGTGAGCAGTTCTTC. Its protein product is CASSLWRDRGFSEQFF.

The chain is built from TRBV2 and TRBJ2-2; 7 bases map to TRBD2. CDR1 is SNHLY and CDR2 is FYNNEI in the germline V gene. V was pared by 2 bases and J by 4 bases, with 7 bases of the junction left unmatched. CDR3 length: 16 residues. The DNA of the CDR3 is TGTGCCAGCAGTGAAACTGGCGGGAGAATCACCGGGGAGCTGTTTTTT. This gives the protein CASSETGGRITGELFF. Complete variable domain (other parts from reference TRBV2 and TRBJ2-2): EPEVTQTPSHQVTQMGQEVILRCVPISNHLYFYWYRQILGQKVEFLVSFYNNEISEKSEIFDDQFSVERPDGSNFTLKIRSTKLEDSAMYFCASSETGGRITGELFFGEGSRLTVL.

This sequence joins TRBV7-2 and TRBJ2-1; no clear D. This CDR3 spans 15 amino acids. Germline assignment: CDR1 SGHTA and CDR2 FQGNSA. Deletions cut 1 base from V and 0 bases from J, with 7 bases between. In nucleotides, the CDR3 is TGTGCCAGCAGCTTAGGAGTCCTCTCCTACAATGAGCAGTTCTTC. Its translation is CASSLGVLSYNEQFF.